In this sample, the clone carrying this T cell receptor (beta chain) turned up a few times. These data belong to a study of blood T cell repertoires in COVID-19. Looking at the study overall: The United States, Italy and Spain provided the acute and convalescent COVID-19 samples. The cDNA or gDNA used as material had been derived from T cells, B-cell-depleted T cells, or PBMCs.

Generated by immunoSEQ multiplex PCR, the TCRdb table keeps only in-frame clones and is missing some. The table lists tens of thousands of clones, about 79% of them singletons. The germline V and J ends were trimmed by 6 bases and 4 bases, with 16 bases remaining between them. The germline gives CDR1 MNHEY, CDR2 SVGAGI. The CDR3 has 14 amino acids. The sequencing sample was made of peripheral blood. V and J are TRBV6-5 and TRBJ2-7, with D unclear. The clonotype originates from a human donor with acute or convalescent COVID-19. The donor label of this sample is uncertain. DNA of the CDR3: TGTGCCAGCAGGATTAGACCGGAGACGTACGAGCAGTACTTC. Residues: CASRIRPETYEQYF.